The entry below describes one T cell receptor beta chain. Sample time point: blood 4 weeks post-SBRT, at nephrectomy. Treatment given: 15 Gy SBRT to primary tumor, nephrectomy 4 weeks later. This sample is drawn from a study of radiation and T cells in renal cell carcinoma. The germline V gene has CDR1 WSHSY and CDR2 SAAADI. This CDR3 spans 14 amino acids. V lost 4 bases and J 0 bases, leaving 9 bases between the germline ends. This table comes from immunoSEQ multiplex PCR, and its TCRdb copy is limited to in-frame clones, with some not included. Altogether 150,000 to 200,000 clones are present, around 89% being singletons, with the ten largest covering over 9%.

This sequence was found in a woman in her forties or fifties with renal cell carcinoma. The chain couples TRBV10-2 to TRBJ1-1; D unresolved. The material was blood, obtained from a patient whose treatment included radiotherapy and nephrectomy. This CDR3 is CASSAVEMNTEAFF. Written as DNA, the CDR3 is TGCGCCAGCAGTGCCGTTGAAATGAACACTGAAGCTTTCTTT.